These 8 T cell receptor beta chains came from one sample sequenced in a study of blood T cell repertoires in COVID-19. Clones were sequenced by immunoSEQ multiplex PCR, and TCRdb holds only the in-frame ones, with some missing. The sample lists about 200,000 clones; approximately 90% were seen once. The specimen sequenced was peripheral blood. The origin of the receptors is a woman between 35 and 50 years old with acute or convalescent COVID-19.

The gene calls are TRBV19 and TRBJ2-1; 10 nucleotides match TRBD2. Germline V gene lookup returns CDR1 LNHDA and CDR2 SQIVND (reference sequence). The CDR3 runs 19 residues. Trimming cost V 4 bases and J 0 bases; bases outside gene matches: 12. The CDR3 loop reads CASSTKTSGFTSSYNEQFF. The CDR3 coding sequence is TGTGCCAGTAGTACCAAGACTAGCGGGTTTACAAGCTCCTACAATGAGCAGTTCTTC.

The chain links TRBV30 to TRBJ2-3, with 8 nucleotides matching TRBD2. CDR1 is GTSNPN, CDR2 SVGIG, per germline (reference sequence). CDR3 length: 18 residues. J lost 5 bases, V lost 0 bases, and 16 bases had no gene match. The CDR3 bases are TGTGCCTGGAGTGTACGGTCGGGGGGGCCAATTTTTGGAGATACGCAGTATTTT. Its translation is CAWSVRSGGPIFGDTQYF.

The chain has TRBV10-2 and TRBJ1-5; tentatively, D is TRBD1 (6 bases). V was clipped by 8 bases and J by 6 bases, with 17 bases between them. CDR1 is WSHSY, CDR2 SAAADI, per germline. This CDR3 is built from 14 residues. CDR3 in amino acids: CASSTGPRAQPQHF. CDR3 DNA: TGCGCCAGCTCGACAGGACCTAGGGCTCAGCCCCAGCATTTT.

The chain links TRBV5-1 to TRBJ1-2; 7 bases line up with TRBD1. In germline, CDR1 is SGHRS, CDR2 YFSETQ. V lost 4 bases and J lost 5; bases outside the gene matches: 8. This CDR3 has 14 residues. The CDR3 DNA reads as TGCGCCAGCAGCAGAAGTCAGGGGGAATATGGCTACACCTTC. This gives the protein CASSRSQGEYGYTF. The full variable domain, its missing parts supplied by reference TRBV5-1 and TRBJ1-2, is KAGVTQTPRYLIKTRGQQVTLSCSPISGHRSVSWYQQTPGQGLQFLFEYFSETQRNKGNFPGRFSGRQFSNSRSEMNVSTLELGDSALYLCASSRSQGEYGYTFGSGTRLTVV.

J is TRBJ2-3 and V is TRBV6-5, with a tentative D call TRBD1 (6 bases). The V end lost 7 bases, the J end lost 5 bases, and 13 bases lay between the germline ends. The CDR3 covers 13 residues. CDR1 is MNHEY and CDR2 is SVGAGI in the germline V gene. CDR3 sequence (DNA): TGTGCCAGCAATGGGGGCCCAGGAGATACGCAGTATTTT. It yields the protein CASNGGPGDTQYF.

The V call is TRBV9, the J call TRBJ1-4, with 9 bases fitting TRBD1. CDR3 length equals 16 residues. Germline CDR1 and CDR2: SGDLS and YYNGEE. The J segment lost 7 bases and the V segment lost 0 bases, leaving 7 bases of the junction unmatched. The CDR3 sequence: CASSVGKQGAGEKLFF. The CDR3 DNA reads TGTGCCAGCAGCGTAGGTAAACAGGGGGCAGGTGAAAAACTGTTTTTT.

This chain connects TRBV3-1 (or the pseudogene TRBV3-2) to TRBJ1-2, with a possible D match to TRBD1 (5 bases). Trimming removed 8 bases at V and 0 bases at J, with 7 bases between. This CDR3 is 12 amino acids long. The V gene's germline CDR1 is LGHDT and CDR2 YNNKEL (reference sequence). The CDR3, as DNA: TGTGCCAGCGGGGGGACTAACTATGGCTACACCTTC. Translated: CASGGTNYGYTF.

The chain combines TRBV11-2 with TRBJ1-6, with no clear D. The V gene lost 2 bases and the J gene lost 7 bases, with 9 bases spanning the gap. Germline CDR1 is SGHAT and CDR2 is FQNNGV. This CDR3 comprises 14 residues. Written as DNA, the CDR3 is TGTGCCAGCAGCTTATTCCTTACAAATTCACCCCTCCACTTT. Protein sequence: CASSLFLTNSPLHF.